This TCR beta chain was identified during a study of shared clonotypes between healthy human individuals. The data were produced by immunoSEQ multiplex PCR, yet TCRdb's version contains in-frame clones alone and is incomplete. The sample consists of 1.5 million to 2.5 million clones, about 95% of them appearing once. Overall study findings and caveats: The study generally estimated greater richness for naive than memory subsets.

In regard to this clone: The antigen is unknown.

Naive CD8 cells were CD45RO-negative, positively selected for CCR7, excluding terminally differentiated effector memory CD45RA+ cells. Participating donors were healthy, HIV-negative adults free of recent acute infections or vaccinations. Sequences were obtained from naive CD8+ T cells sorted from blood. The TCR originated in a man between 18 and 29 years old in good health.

In DNA form, the CDR3 reads TGTGCCAGCAGTCCCACAGCAGGGGGAAATAATTCACCCCTCCACTTT. The encoded protein is CASSPTAGGNNSPLHF. V and J are TRBV6-6 and TRBJ1-6, with TRBD1 identical over 7 bases. The CDR3 runs 16 residues. Germline V gives CDR1 MNHNY, CDR2 SVGAGI (reference sequence). The V and J ends lost 5 bases and 5 bases, in that order; junction bases with no gene match: 9.